The TCR beta chain described here comes from a study of early T cells in non-severe SARS-CoV-2 infection. Study background: Chains were unpaired, as sequencing was done on bulk RNA from unsorted whole blood. Study conclusions and caveats: VDJdb matching favored anti-spike CD8 responses, missing private and CD4 specificities.

This clonotype was found many times. Its antigen is not known. Attached unique molecular identifiers marked individual cDNA molecules. TCRdb recomputed calls from the 5' RACE reads with MiXCR, one row per CDR3 protein. The sample consists of over 35,000 distinct CDR3 sequences, approximately 6.3% of them appearing once. Sequencing used whole blood, obtained at baseline. The receptor was derived from an adult who was a healthcare worker with PCR-confirmed SARS-CoV-2 infection or an uninfected control (not recorded which).

The CDR3: CASRAGGGAMNTEAFF. The DNA for the CDR3 is TGTGCCAGCAGAGCCGGAGGGGGGGCAATGAACACTGAAGCTTTCTTT. The chain carries TRBV5-4 and TRBJ1-1; tentatively, D is TRBD1 (6 bases). This CDR3 spans 16 amino acids. The germline CDR1 and CDR2 sequences are SGHNT and YYREEE (reference sequence). Trimming cost V 5 bases and J 0 bases, with 17 bases left between them. The full variable domain, with the rest looked up from reference TRBV5-4 and TRBJ1-1, is ETGVTQSPTHLIKTRGQQVTLRCSSQSGHNTVSWYQQALGQGPQFIFQYYREEENGRGNFPPRFSGLQFPNYSSELNVNALELDDSALYLCASRAGGGAMNTEAFFGQGTRLTVV.